One T cell receptor (beta chain) is described in this entry. Per germline, CDR1 MNHNS and CDR2 SASEGT. The CDR3 is 15 residues long. V was trimmed by 4 bases and J by 1 base, leaving 8 bases between them. With 60 Vbeta and 13 Jbeta primers, the PCR was carried out. Sequenced by immunoSEQ multiplex PCR; TCRdb stores in-frame clones only, minus some. The profile shows approximately 170,000 clones, more than 70% of them singletons. The sample is drawn from a study of cytomegalovirus exposure and HLA in healthy donors. Across the whole study: The Caucasian-associated ancestry cluster held roughly 84% of a few hundred genotyped donors.

The receptor's source is a male donor in good health and CMV-seronegative. This rearrangement joins TRBV6-1 to TRBJ2-6; the D is unclear. The sequencing sample was made of PBMCs. CDR3 DNA sequence: TGTGCCAGCAGTGGAGGTAGATCTGGGGCCAACGTCCTGACTTTC. Translated, it gives CASSGGRSGANVLTF.